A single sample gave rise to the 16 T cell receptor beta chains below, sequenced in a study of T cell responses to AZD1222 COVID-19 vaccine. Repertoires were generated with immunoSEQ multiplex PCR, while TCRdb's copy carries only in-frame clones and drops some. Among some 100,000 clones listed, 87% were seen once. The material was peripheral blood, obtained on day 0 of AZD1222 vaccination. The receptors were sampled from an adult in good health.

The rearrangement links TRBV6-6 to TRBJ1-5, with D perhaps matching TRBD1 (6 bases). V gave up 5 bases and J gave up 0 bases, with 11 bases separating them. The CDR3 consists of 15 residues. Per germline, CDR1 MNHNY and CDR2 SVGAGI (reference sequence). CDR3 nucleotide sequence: TGTGCCAGCAGTAGGACAGACGATAGCAATCAGCCCCAGCATTTT. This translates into CASSRTDDSNQPQHF.

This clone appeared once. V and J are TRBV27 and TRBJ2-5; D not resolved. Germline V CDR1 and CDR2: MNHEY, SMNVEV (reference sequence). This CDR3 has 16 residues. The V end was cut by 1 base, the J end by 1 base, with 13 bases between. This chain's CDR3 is CASSLLGKKRQETQYF. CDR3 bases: TGTGCCAGCAGTTTATTGGGTAAAAAGCGCCAAGAGACCCAGTACTTC.

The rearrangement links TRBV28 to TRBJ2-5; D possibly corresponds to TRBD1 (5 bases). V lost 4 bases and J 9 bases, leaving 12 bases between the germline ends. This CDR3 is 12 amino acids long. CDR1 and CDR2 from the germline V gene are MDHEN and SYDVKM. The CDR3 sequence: CASSSQGLAQYF. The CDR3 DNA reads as TGTGCCAGCAGTTCTCAGGGTTTGGCCCAGTACTTC.

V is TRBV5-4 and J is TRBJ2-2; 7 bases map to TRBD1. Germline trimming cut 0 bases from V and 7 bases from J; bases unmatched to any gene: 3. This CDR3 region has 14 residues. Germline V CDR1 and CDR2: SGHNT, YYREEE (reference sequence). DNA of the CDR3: TGTGCCAGCAGCTTGGCACAGGGGATCGGGGAGCTGTTTTTT. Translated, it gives CASSLAQGIGELFF.

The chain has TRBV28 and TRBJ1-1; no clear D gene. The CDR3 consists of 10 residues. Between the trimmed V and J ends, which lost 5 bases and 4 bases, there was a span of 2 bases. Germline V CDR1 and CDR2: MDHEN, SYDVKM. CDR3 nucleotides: TGTGCCAGCAGTGCCACTGAAGCTTTCTTT. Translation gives CASSATEAFF.

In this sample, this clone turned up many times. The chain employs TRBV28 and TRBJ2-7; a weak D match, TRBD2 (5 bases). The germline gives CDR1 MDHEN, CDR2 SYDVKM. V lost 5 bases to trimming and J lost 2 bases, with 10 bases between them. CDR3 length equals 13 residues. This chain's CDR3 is CASSLGLPYEQYF. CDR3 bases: TGTGCCAGCAGTCTCGGACTTCCCTACGAGCAGTACTTC. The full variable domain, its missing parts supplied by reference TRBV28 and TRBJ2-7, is DVKVTQSSRYLVKRTGEKVFLECVQDMDHENMFWYRQDPGLGLRLIYFSYDVKMKEKGDIPEGYSVSREKKERFSLILESASTNQTSMYLCASSLGLPYEQYFGPGTRLTVT.

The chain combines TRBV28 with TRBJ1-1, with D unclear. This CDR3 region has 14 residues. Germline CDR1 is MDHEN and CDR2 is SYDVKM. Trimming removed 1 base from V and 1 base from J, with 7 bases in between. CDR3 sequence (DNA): TGTGCCAGCAGTTTATATTGGGCGAACACTGAAGCTTTCTTT. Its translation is CASSLYWANTEAFF.

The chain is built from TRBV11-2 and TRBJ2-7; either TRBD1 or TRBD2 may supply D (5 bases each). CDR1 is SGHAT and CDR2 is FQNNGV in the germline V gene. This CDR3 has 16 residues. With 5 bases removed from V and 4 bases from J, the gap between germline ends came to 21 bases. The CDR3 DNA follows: TGTGCCAGCAGCGTCCCCGGGGCTCTGGGGGTGTACGAGCAGTACTTC. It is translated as CASSVPGALGVYEQYF.

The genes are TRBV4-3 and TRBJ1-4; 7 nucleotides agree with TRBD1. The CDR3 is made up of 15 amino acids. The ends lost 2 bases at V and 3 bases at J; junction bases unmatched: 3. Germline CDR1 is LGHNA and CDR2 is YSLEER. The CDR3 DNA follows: TGCGCCAGCAGCCAATCCGGGACAGCTAATGAAAAACTGTTTTTT. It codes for CASSQSGTANEKLFF.

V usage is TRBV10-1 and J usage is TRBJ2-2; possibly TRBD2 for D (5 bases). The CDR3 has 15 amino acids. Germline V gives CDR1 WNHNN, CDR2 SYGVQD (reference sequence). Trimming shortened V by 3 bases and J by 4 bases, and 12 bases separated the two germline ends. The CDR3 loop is CASSDEGLRTGELFF. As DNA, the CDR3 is TGCGCCAGCAGTGATGAGGGTCTGCGCACCGGGGAGCTGTTTTTT.

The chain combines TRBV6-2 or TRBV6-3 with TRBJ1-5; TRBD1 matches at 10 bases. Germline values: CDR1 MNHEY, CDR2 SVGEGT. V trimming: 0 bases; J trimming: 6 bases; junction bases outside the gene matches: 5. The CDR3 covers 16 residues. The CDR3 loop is CASSYSRQGASQPQHF. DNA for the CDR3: TGTGCCAGCAGTTACTCGAGACAGGGGGCAAGTCAGCCCCAGCATTTT.

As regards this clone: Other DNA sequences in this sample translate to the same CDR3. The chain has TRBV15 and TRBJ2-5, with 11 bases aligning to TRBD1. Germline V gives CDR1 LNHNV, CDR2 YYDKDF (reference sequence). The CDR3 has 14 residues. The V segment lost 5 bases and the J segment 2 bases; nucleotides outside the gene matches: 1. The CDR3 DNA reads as TGTGCCACCAGCCGGGACAGGGGGCAAGAGACCCAGTACTTC. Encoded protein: CATSRDRGQETQYF.

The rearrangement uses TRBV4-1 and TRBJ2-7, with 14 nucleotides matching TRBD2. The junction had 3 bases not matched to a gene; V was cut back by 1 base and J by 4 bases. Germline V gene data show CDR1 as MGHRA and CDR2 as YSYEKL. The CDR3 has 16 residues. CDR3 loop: CASSQVRLAGGYEQYF. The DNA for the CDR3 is TGCGCCAGCAGCCAAGTAAGACTAGCGGGGGGGTACGAGCAGTACTTC.

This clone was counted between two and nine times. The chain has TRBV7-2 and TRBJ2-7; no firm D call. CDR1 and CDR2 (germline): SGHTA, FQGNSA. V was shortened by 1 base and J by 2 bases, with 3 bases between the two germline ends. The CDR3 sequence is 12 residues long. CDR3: CASSLVTYEQYF. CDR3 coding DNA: TGTGCCAGCAGCTTAGTAACCTACGAGCAGTACTTC. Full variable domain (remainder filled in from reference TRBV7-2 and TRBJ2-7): GAGVSQSPSNKVTEKGKDVELRCDPISGHTALYWYRQSLGQGLEFLIYFQGNSAPDKSGLPSDRFSAERTGGSVSTLTIQRTQQEDSAVYLCASSLVTYEQYFGPGTRLTVT.

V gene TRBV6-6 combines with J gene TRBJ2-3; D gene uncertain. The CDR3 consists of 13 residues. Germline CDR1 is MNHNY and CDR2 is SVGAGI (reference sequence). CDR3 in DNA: TGTGCAGTTAGCAGCCCTAGCACAGATACGCAGTATTTT. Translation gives CAVSSPSTDTQYF.

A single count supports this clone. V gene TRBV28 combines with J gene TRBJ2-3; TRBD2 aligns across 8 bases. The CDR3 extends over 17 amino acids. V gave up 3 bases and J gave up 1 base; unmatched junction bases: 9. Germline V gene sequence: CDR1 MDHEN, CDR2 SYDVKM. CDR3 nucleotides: TGTGCCAGCAGTTTTGGGCAGCGGGAGCCTGGCACAGATACGCAGTATTTT. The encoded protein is CASSFGQREPGTDTQYF.